The 31 T cell receptor beta chains below all came from one sample that was sequenced in a study of OX40 agonist ivuxolimab in advanced cancers. Using immunoSEQ multiplex PCR, the repertoire was profiled, and TCRdb retains in-frame clones only, with some absent. The sample records 55,000 to 75,000 clones, 65% to 90% being singletons. This material consisted of CD4+ or CD8+ T cells sorted from blood, taken in a trial of the OX40 agonist ivuxolimab. These receptors originate from an adult with an advanced solid tumor such as melanoma, head and neck, liver or kidney cancer.

V and J are TRBV6-5 and TRBJ1-1; perhaps TRBD1 as D (5 bases). Per germline, CDR1 MNHEY and CDR2 SVGAGI. Deletions cut 6 bases from V and 2 bases from J, with 10 bases between. The CDR3 sequence is 13 residues long. The CDR3 nucleotides are TGTGCCAGCAGCCGCGGACACAACACTGAAGCTTTCTTT. Amino acids: CASSRGHNTEAFF.

The genes are TRBV19 and TRBJ2-1; 9 nucleotides line up with TRBD2. Unmatched junction bases numbered 10, after V lost 5 bases and J lost 8 bases. CDR3 size: 15 residues. Germline V gene sequence: CDR1 LNHDA, CDR2 SQIVND (reference sequence). CDR3 sequence reads: CASSLERGVYYEQFF. CDR3 DNA sequence: TGTGCCAGTAGTTTGGAGCGGGGGGTATATTATGAGCAGTTCTTC. Using reference TRBV19 and TRBJ2-1 for the parts outside the CDR3, the full variable domain is DGGITQSPKYLFRKEGQNVTLSCEQNLNHDAMYWYRQDPGQGLRLIYYSQIVNDFQKGDIAEGYSVSREKKESFPLTVTSAQKNPTAFYLCASSLERGVYYEQFFGPGTRLTVL.

This clone was seen a single time. The chain combines TRBV5-1 with TRBJ2-1; 7 nucleotides line up with TRBD1. V shed 0 bases and J 6 bases; nucleotides not matched to a gene: 3. Germline-derived CDR1 and CDR2 are SGHRS and YFSETQ. This CDR3 comprises 14 residues. The CDR3 loop is CASSLGQGSNEQFF. The CDR3 DNA sequence: TGCGCCAGCAGCTTGGGACAGGGTAGCAATGAGCAGTTCTTC.

The chain couples TRBV18 to TRBJ1-6, with a tentative D call TRBD1 (5 bases). The CDR3 has 16 residues. V was pared by 2 bases and J by 5 bases, with 13 bases between. The germline CDR1 and CDR2 sequences are KGHSH and LQKENI. This CDR3 reads CASSPSPRADNSPLHF. CDR3 DNA: TGTGCCAGCTCACCATCCCCCAGGGCTGATAATTCACCCCTCCACTTT.

The chain carries TRBV7-2 and TRBJ2-1, with a possible D match to TRBD1 (5 bases). CDR3 length equals 13 residues. The germline V gene has CDR1 SGHTA and CDR2 FQGNSA. V was cut by 3 bases and J by 7 bases, with 10 bases left in between. Written as DNA, the CDR3 is TGTGCCAGCAGCTTTCAGGGCGAAAATGAGCAGTTCTTC. This codes for CASSFQGENEQFF. The full variable domain, completed using reference TRBV7-2 and TRBJ2-1, is GAGVSQSPSNKVTEKGKDVELRCDPISGHTALYWYRQSLGQGLEFLIYFQGNSAPDKSGLPSDRFSAERTGGSVSTLTIQRTQQEDSAVYLCASSFQGENEQFFGPGTRLTVL.

This clone was observed a few times. The chain links TRBV7-2 to TRBJ1-2; 7 nucleotides align to TRBD1. Germline V lookup: CDR1 SGHTA, CDR2 FQGNSA. The CDR3 covers 16 residues. V dropped 5 bases and J dropped 6; count of bases not matched to a gene: 15. The CDR3 region is CASSLTGTAPINGYTF. DNA of the CDR3: TGTGCCAGCAGCCTAACCGGGACAGCTCCAATAAATGGCTACACCTTC.

The chain combines TRBV7-8 with TRBJ2-5, with D perhaps TRBD1 (6 bases). The germline CDR1 and CDR2 sequences are SGHVS and FQNEAQ. The CDR3 extends over 13 amino acids. V lost 5 bases and J lost 5, with 12 bases in between. The CDR3 nucleotides are TGTGCCAGCAGCGCCCAGGGGTGGGAGACCCAGTACTTC. Its translation: CASSAQGWETQYF.

The chain has TRBV5-1 and TRBJ2-5; maybe TRBD1 (6 bases). V lost 1 base to trimming and J lost 5 bases, with 21 bases between them. The CDR3 is made up of 17 amino acids. Germline V CDR1 and CDR2: SGHRS, YFSETQ. CDR3: CASSLTRTVRIHETQYF. CDR3 sequence (DNA): TGCGCCAGCAGCTTGACCCGGACAGTCCGTATTCATGAGACCCAGTACTTC.

The chain recombines TRBV14 with TRBJ1-2; the D is unclear. Trimming removed 4 bases at V and 7 bases at J, with 22 bases between. The CDR3 spans 16 residues. The V gene's germline CDR1 is SGHDN and CDR2 FVKESK. The DNA of the CDR3 is TGTGCCAGCAGCCGATTACCCCAAGTGGCGAAAAGTGGCTACACCTTC. Translating it yields CASSRLPQVAKSGYTF.

The CDR3 reads CASSHQGEVSPLHF. DNA for the CDR3: TGTGCCAGCAGCCATCAGGGGGAGGTTTCACCCCTCCACTTT. This chain links TRBV7-9 with TRBJ1-6; 7 nucleotides align to TRBD1. Germline V lookup: CDR1 SEHNR, CDR2 FQNEAQ (reference sequence). This CDR3 is 14 amino acids long. Germline trimming cut 5 bases from V and 9 bases from J; bases unmatched to any gene: 7.

The rearrangement uses TRBV7-2 and TRBJ2-3, with D perhaps matching TRBD1 or TRBD2 (5 bases each). The CDR3 loop spans 18 amino acids. The V gene lost 1 base and the J gene lost 5 bases, with 22 bases spanning the gap. In germline, CDR1 is SGHTA, CDR2 FQGNSA. Here the CDR3 reads CASSLVGWEQGLQDTQYF. The DNA for the CDR3 is TGTGCCAGCAGCTTAGTCGGATGGGAGCAGGGCCTACAAGATACGCAGTATTTT. Supplemented by reference TRBV7-2 and TRBJ2-3, the full variable domain reads GAGVSQSPSNKVTEKGKDVELRCDPISGHTALYWYRQSLGQGLEFLIYFQGNSAPDKSGLPSDRFSAERTGGSVSTLTIQRTQQEDSAVYLCASSLVGWEQGLQDTQYFGPGTRLTVL.

This chain joins TRBV4-2 and TRBJ1-2, with D unclear. CDR3 size: 15 residues. V lost 0 bases and J 8 bases, leaving 16 bases between the germline ends. The germline V gene encodes CDR1 LGHNA and CDR2 YNFKEQ. Here the CDR3 DNA reads TGTGCCAGCAGCCAAGAGATGACCGACGATTCCGGCTACACCTTC. It translates to CASSQEMTDDSGYTF.

The rearrangement uses TRBV5-1 and TRBJ2-2, with D perhaps TRBD1 (5 bases). The CDR3 is 15 residues long. Trimming shortened V by 4 bases and J by 2 bases, and 12 bases separated the two germline ends. From germline, CDR1 is SGHRS and CDR2 YFSETQ. The DNA of the CDR3 is TGCGCCAGCAGCATAGACAGACCCAACACCGGGGAGCTGTTTTTT. Translating gives CASSIDRPNTGELFF.

The chain carries TRBV2 and TRBJ2-3; 11 bases line up with TRBD2. Trimming at V came to 10 bases and at J to 5 bases, leaving 8 bases not matched to a gene. Per germline, CDR1 SNHLY and CDR2 FYNNEI. The CDR3 consists of 14 residues. This CDR3 is CANRPGTSGDTQYF. For the CDR3, the DNA is TGTGCCAACCGTCCCGGGACTAGCGGAGATACGCAGTATTTT.

The chain recombines TRBV19 with TRBJ1-1; tentative D call: TRBD1 (5 bases). V lost 3 bases, J lost 0 bases, and 11 bases lay in between. Germline V gene sequence: CDR1 LNHDA, CDR2 SQIVND (reference sequence). This CDR3 comprises 15 residues. CDR3 nucleotides: TGTGCCAGTAGTATTGGGGGATCGGTGAACACTGAAGCTTTCTTT. Encoded protein: CASSIGGSVNTEAFF.

The rearrangement joins TRBV6-5 to TRBJ2-6, with D perhaps matching TRBD1 or TRBD2 (5 bases each). Germline loops: CDR1 MNHEY, CDR2 SVGAGI. CDR3 length: 15 amino acids. V was shortened by 3 bases and J by 2 bases, with 8 bases between the two germline ends. CDR3 nucleotide sequence: TGTGCCAGCAGTTATGGGGGTACTGGGGCCAACGTCCTGACTTTC. Translating gives CASSYGGTGANVLTF.

J is TRBJ1-1 and V is TRBV10-3, with a weak D call TRBD1 (5 bases). Between the trimmed V and J ends, which lost 2 bases and 0 bases, there was a span of 7 bases. The V gene's germline CDR1 is ENHRY and CDR2 SYGVKD. This CDR3 spans 14 amino acids. This CDR3 is CAISEQGMNTEAFF. The CDR3 nucleotides read TGTGCCATCAGTGAGCAGGGAATGAACACTGAAGCTTTCTTT.

This clone has only a few counts. The rearrangement uses TRBV7-3 and TRBJ2-5, with TRBD2 matching over 9 bases. The ends lost 0 bases at V and 1 base at J; junction bases unmatched: 6. Germline CDR1 and CDR2: SGHTA and FQGTGA. The CDR3 length is 17 residues. For the CDR3, the DNA is TGTGCCAGCAGCTTAACTGGCGGGGGGGCTATCCAAGAGACCCAGTACTTC. Translated: CASSLTGGGAIQETQYF.

The chain recombines TRBV10-3 with TRBJ2-1; 8 nucleotides match TRBD2. This CDR3 contains 13 residues. Germline V gene data show CDR1 as ENHRY and CDR2 as SYGVKD. V was clipped by 6 bases and J by 9 bases; unmatched bases: 7. CDR3: CAISLRGAGEQFF. DNA of the CDR3: TGTGCCATCAGCCTGCGGGGGGCAGGTGAGCAGTTCTTC.

V usage is TRBV19 and J usage is TRBJ2-2; TRBD1 is a possible D gene (5 bases). The germline gives CDR1 LNHDA, CDR2 SQIVND (reference sequence). There are 15 residues in the CDR3. Between the trimmed V and J ends, which lost 1 base and 6 bases, there was a span of 12 bases. The CDR3 coding sequence is TGTGCCAGTAGTATAGGAGCAGGGTTTGCCGGGGAGCTGTTTTTT. This codes for CASSIGAGFAGELFF.

The rearrangement joins TRBV19 to TRBJ1-2; 7 nucleotides align to TRBD1. With 1 base clipped from V and 4 bases from J, the junction kept 6 bases outside the gene matches. CDR1 is LNHDA, CDR2 SQIVND, per germline (reference sequence). This CDR3 is 15 amino acids long. This CDR3 reads CASSIGGQNFYGYTF. DNA for the CDR3: TGTGCCAGTAGTATAGGGGGACAGAACTTCTATGGCTACACCTTC.

As concerns this clone: Other nucleotide sequences from this sample produce the same CDR3. This sequence joins TRBV18 and TRBJ1-2; D is ambiguous. The ends were cut back, 1 base at V and 3 bases at J, with 9 bases in the middle. The germline gives CDR1 KGHSH, CDR2 LQKENI. CDR3 size: 14 residues. CDR3 nucleotides: TGTGCCAGCTCACCACGCGACGGAGACTATGGCTACACCTTC. This sequence encodes CASSPRDGDYGYTF.

This clone is a singleton in its sample. The J gene is TRBJ1-2, the V gene TRBV18; TRBD1 matches 7 bases. After removal of 6 bases from V and 4 bases from J, the junction contained 5 bases not matched to a gene. The germline CDR1 and CDR2 sequences are KGHSH and LQKENI. The CDR3 contains 13 residues. The CDR3 sequence: CASSRDRVYGYTF. Here the CDR3 DNA reads TGTGCCAGCTCCCGGGACAGAGTCTATGGCTACACCTTC. The full variable domain, its missing parts supplied by reference TRBV18 and TRBJ1-2, is NAGVMQNPRHLVRRRGQEARLRCSPMKGHSHVYWYRQLPEEGLKFMVYLQKENIIDESGMPKERFSAEFPKEGPSILRIQQVVRGDSAAYFCASSRDRVYGYTFGSGTRLTVV.

The V and J genes are TRBV11-2 and TRBJ1-3; D remains unclear. The V gene's germline CDR1 is SGHAT and CDR2 FQNNGV. The CDR3 runs 12 residues. Between the trimmed V and J ends, which lost 1 base and 3 bases, there was a span of 1 base. The CDR3 nucleotides are TGTGCCAGCAGCTTAGTTGGAAACACCATATATTTT. Translation: CASSLVGNTIYF.

This sequence joins TRBV13 and TRBJ2-2; a possible D gene is TRBD2 (6 bases). Trimming took off 2 bases at V and 4 bases at J, with 11 bases between the two ends. CDR1 is PRHDT and CDR2 is FYEKMQ in the germline V gene (reference sequence). The CDR3 is made up of 15 amino acids. CDR3 loop: CASSLTGEVTGELFF. The CDR3 DNA sequence: TGTGCCAGCAGCTTAACGGGGGAGGTCACCGGGGAGCTGTTTTTT.

The V gene is TRBV14, the J gene TRBJ2-5; 9 bases line up with TRBD1. The CDR3 runs to 15 residues. The germline V gene has CDR1 SGHDN and CDR2 FVKESK. With 4 bases clipped from V and 5 bases from J, the junction kept 8 bases outside the gene matches. Here the CDR3 DNA reads TGTGCCAGCAGCCCCCGGGACAGGGTCTTGGAGACCCAGTACTTC. Its translation: CASSPRDRVLETQYF. The variable domain in full, with the rest retrieved from reference TRBV14 and TRBJ2-5, is EAGVTQFPSHSVIEKGQTVTLRCDPISGHDNLYWYRRVMGKEIKFLLHFVKESKQDESGMPNNRFLAERTGGTYSTLKVQPAELEDSGVYFCASSPRDRVLETQYFGPGTRLLVL.

The V gene is TRBV7-2, the J gene TRBJ1-1, with 8 bases lining up with TRBD1. With V trimmed by 3 bases and J by 6 bases, 9 bases remained unmatched. The germline gives CDR1 SGHTA, CDR2 FQGNSA. The CDR3 loop spans 15 amino acids. The CDR3 DNA is TGTGCCAGCAGCTTTGTCGGTGGGGGACAGGCTGAAGCTTTCTTT. This sequence encodes CASSFVGGGQAEAFF.

This chain joins TRBV2 and TRBJ1-2; D remains ambiguous. The CDR3 sequence is 14 residues long. The germline V gene has CDR1 SNHLY and CDR2 FYNNEI. V lost 4 bases to trimming and J lost 2 bases, with 11 bases between them. This CDR3 is CASSVGNQNYGYTF. The CDR3 region has the DNA TGTGCCAGCAGTGTAGGGAATCAGAACTATGGCTACACCTTC.

The chain joins TRBV18 to TRBJ1-3, with 7 bases that match TRBD1. Germline-derived CDR1 and CDR2 are KGHSH and LQKENI. The CDR3 is 15 residues long. V trimming: 9 bases; J trimming: 0 bases; junction bases outside the gene matches: 8. CDR3 loop: CASSRTGLSGNTIYF. CDR3 bases: TGTGCCAGTTCAAGGACAGGCCTCTCTGGAAACACCATATATTTT.

The genes are TRBV4-1 and TRBJ2-6, with TRBD2 as a possible D gene (5 bases). Germline V lookup: CDR1 MGHRA, CDR2 YSYEKL. V was cut by 4 bases and J by 0 bases, with 22 bases left in between. This CDR3 region has 20 residues. CDR3: CASSPRSTGLGVSGANVLTF. The CDR3 nucleotides read TGCGCCAGCAGCCCCAGAAGTACCGGACTTGGGGTCTCTGGGGCCAACGTCCTGACTTTC.

The V call is TRBV9, the J call TRBJ2-2; D is possibly TRBD1 or TRBD2 (5 bases each). Germline V gene lookup returns CDR1 SGDLS and CDR2 YYNGEE. Trimming took 3 bases from V and 7 from J, leaving 25 bases between them. CDR3 length equals 18 residues. The CDR3 spells CASSAPSPSPVRVGELFF. CDR3 in DNA: TGTGCCAGCAGCGCCCCCTCACCTAGCCCAGTCAGGGTCGGGGAGCTGTTTTTT.